Sequencing of this T cell receptor beta chain was carried out in a study of beta chain features in type 1 diabetes. From germline, CDR1 is SGHRS and CDR2 YFSETQ. Unmatched junction bases numbered 3, after V lost 0 bases and J lost 5 bases. There are 14 residues in the CDR3. This clone has just a few counts. Its target is not known. Study-level points and caveats: When VDJ junctions were examined, type 1 diabetes patients showed fewer insertions and more deletions.

Blood was drawn once from each donor into heparinised tubes. The draws averaged around 120 mL. Based on CD45RO/CCR7/CD25/CD127/CD95/CD27, CD4+ regulatory, stem cell-like memory, naive and central memory cells were sorted. Every isolated RNA sample was fully reverse transcribed, so sequencing captured expressed TCRB transcripts. There were about 3.5 million reads on average in the naive, central memory and regulatory T cell samples. Measured with immunoSEQ multiplex PCR; TCRdb has only the in-frame clones, and not every one. The sample consists of approximately 160,000 clones, over 7.5% of them appearing once.

This rearrangement joins TRBV5-1 to TRBJ2-3; TRBD2 matches at 7 bases. The sequence came from a woman between 18 and 29 years old in good health. The sequencing input was central memory CD4+ T cells from blood. The CDR3, as DNA: TGCGCCAGCAGCTTGGGAAGCGGGGAAGATACGCAGTATTTT. It is translated as CASSLGSGEDTQYF.